This T cell receptor (beta chain) was sequenced during a study of T cells in Graves' hyperthyroidism and ophthalmopathy. Study-level points and caveats: With a median lead of approximately 6.4 months before onset, the model predicted ophthalmopathy.

There are many counts of this clonotype. Antigen specificity is unknown. The source material, RNA transcripts, was used to amplify TCR beta CDR3 regions. With the HTBI primer set, the TCR CDR3 went through a first round of RT-PCR. TCRdb itself ran the multiplex PCR reads through MiXCR, one entry per CDR3 protein. The sample lists about 400,000 distinct CDR3 sequences; around 13% were seen once. Germline CDR1 DFQATT, CDR2 SNEGSKA (reference sequence). The length of the CDR3 is 16 residues. V was shortened by 2 bases and J by 0 bases, with 16 bases between the two germline ends. This clonotype originated in a woman between 18 and 29 years old with Graves' hyperthyroidism. The chain is built from TRBV20-1 and TRBJ1-1; no clear D. The specimen sequenced was blood. The CDR3 sequence is CSARRTPGSMNTEAFF. Here the CDR3 DNA reads TGCAGTGCTAGAAGAACCCCCGGGTCGATGAACACTGAAGCTTTCTTT.